Below, 28 T cell receptor beta chains from the same sample are listed, as sequenced in a study of blood T cell repertoires in COVID-19. Sequencing was performed with immunoSEQ multiplex PCR; in TCRdb, only in-frame clones are kept and a portion is missing. Among some 72,000 clones listed, around 90% were seen once. Source material: peripheral blood. These receptors originate from a man aged 45-60 years with active COVID-19.

This chain links TRBV6-1 with TRBJ2-3; TRBD2 agrees at 8 bases. CDR1 is MNHNS and CDR2 is SASEGT in the germline V gene. After removal of 3 bases from V and 3 bases from J, the junction contained 2 bases not matched to a gene. The CDR3 is 14 amino acids. CDR3 coding DNA: TGTGCCAGCAGTGATGGGACTAGAACAGATACGCAGTATTTT. Translation: CASSDGTRTDTQYF.

Here the CDR3 DNA reads TGCAGTGCTAGTTCAGGTCATGAAGCTTTCTTT. Protein product: CSASSGHEAFF. The chain has TRBV20-1 and TRBJ1-1; D is undetermined. The CDR3 runs 11 residues. V gave up 3 bases and J gave up 7 bases, with 9 bases separating them. CDR1 is DFQATT and CDR2 is SNEGSKA in the germline V gene (reference sequence).

This sequence joins TRBV19 and TRBJ1-2; no firm D call. There are 14 residues in the CDR3. Trimming shortened V by 8 bases and J by 1 base, and 14 bases separated the two germline ends. Germline CDR1 LNHDA, CDR2 SQIVND (reference sequence). CDR3 protein: CASSPQSVNYGYTF. The CDR3 nucleotides are TGTGCCAGTTCCCCCCAGTCCGTTAACTATGGCTACACCTTC.

This clone was counted only a few times. J is TRBJ2-3 and V is TRBV3-1 (or the pseudogene TRBV3-2); 9 nucleotides line up with TRBD2. CDR3 length equals 18 residues. Germline V CDR1 and CDR2: LGHDT, YNNKEL (reference sequence). V lost 0 bases to trimming and J lost 3 bases; unmatched junction nucleotides: 10. This CDR3 is CASSQDGWREGPTDTQYF. The CDR3 bases are TGTGCCAGCAGCCAAGACGGATGGCGGGAGGGCCCTACAGATACGCAGTATTTT.

V and J are TRBV27 and TRBJ2-1, with 11 bases identical to TRBD2. Germline V lookup: CDR1 MNHEY, CDR2 SMNVEV (reference sequence). This CDR3 is 15 amino acids long. J was trimmed by 8 bases and V by 5 bases; bases with no gene match: 8. Written as DNA, the CDR3 is TGTGCCAGCAGTCTAGCGGGAGGTTCTAGGCATGAGCAGTTCTTC. Encoded protein: CASSLAGGSRHEQFF.

This chain connects TRBV5-4 to TRBJ2-5, with a possible D match to TRBD2 (6 bases). Per germline, CDR1 SGHNT and CDR2 YYREEE (reference sequence). The CDR3 covers 16 residues. The V gene lost 3 bases and the J gene lost 4 bases, with 19 bases spanning the gap. The CDR3 sequence: CASSSNHGTPTETQYF. CDR3 in DNA: TGTGCCAGCAGCTCCAACCACGGGACTCCTACAGAGACCCAGTACTTC.

In DNA form, the CDR3 reads TGTGCCAGCAGTTGGGACAGCCTTTATTCTGGGGCCAACGTCCTGACTTTC. Its translation is CASSWDSLYSGANVLTF. The rearrangement uses TRBV28 and TRBJ2-6; 7 positions match TRBD1. CDR3 length: 17 residues. CDR1 and CDR2 (germline): MDHEN, SYDVKM. Trimming took 4 bases from V and 1 from J; bases not matched to a gene: 7.

The chain uses TRBV2 and TRBJ2-1, with 10 bases that match TRBD1. V shed 6 bases, J shed 5 bases, and the junction held 4 bases outside the gene matches. Germline V gene sequence: CDR1 SNHLY, CDR2 FYNNEI. The CDR3 consists of 14 residues. This chain's CDR3 is CASRPGQGHNEQFF. DNA of the CDR3: TGTGCCAGCAGGCCGGGACAGGGGCACAATGAGCAGTTCTTC.

The chain is built from TRBV18 and TRBJ2-3, with 8 nucleotides matching TRBD2. The CDR3 runs 17 residues. J was trimmed by 3 bases and V by 3 bases; bases with no gene match: 11. Germline V lookup: CDR1 KGHSH, CDR2 LQKENI. Here the CDR3 reads CASSPPSGGGITDTQYF. The CDR3 nucleotides are TGTGCCAGCTCACCGCCCTCGGGGGGGGGCATAACAGATACGCAGTATTTT.

The chain uses TRBV6-2 or TRBV6-3 and TRBJ1-5; 12 bases fit TRBD1. The germline V gene has CDR1 MNHEY and CDR2 SVGEGT. V lost 5 bases, J lost 5 bases, and 4 bases stayed unmatched. This CDR3 spans 15 amino acids. CDR3 in DNA: TGTGCCAGCAGTACCGGGACAGGGGGCTATCAGCCCCAGCATTTT. Translating gives CASSTGTGGYQPQHF.

The V and J genes are TRBV5-1 and TRBJ2-7, with TRBD1 matching over 9 bases. In germline, CDR1 is SGHRS, CDR2 YFSETQ. V shed 3 bases, J shed 4 bases, and the junction held 5 bases outside the gene matches. The length of the CDR3 is 14 residues. The CDR3 nucleotides read TGCGCCAGCAGCTCGGACAGGGGAGGTTACGAGCAGTACTTC. This gives the protein CASSSDRGGYEQYF.

The chain has TRBV27 and TRBJ1-3; the D gene is possibly TRBD1 (5 bases). The CDR3 length is 14 residues. The germline V gene encodes CDR1 MNHEY and CDR2 SMNVEV (reference sequence). Trimming removed 4 bases from V and 2 bases from J, with 9 bases in between. Here the CDR3 DNA reads TGTGCCAGCAGTTACAGGTTCCCTGGAAACACCATATATTTT. Translating it yields CASSYRFPGNTIYF.

This chain connects TRBV6-2 or TRBV6-3 to TRBJ2-7, with 11 bases fitting TRBD2. There are 15 residues in the CDR3. V lost 5 bases and J lost 3; bases outside the gene matches: 6. Germline assignment: CDR1 MNHEY and CDR2 SVGEGT. The CDR3 spells CASSISGRAIYEQYF. The CDR3 bases are TGTGCCAGCAGTATTAGCGGGAGGGCCATCTACGAGCAGTACTTC.

The V gene is TRBV7-6, the J gene TRBJ2-2; 9 bases are a match to TRBD1. In germline, CDR1 is SGHVS, CDR2 FNYEAQ. The CDR3 consists of 18 residues. Losses at the gene ends were 4 bases for V and 5 bases for J; bases not matched to a gene: 14. The chain's CDR3 is CASSYTYRDRVGTGELFF. The CDR3 nucleotides are TGTGCCAGCAGCTACACCTACCGGGACAGGGTCGGGACCGGGGAGCTGTTTTTT.

This chain joins TRBV20-1 and TRBJ2-7; weak D call: TRBD1 (6 bases). The germline CDR1 and CDR2 sequences are DFQATT and SNEGSKA (reference sequence). The CDR3 spans 14 residues. V gave up 3 bases and J gave up 7 bases, with 19 bases separating them. The CDR3 bases are TGCAGTGCTAGTCAGGGGTTGTTTCTTATGGAGCAGTACTTC. This sequence encodes CSASQGLFLMEQYF.

The rearrangement uses TRBV16 and TRBJ2-1; 9 bases are shared with TRBD1. The germline V gene has CDR1 KGHSY and CDR2 FQNENV. The CDR3 runs to 15 residues. V lost 4 bases to trimming and J lost 6 bases; unmatched junction nucleotides: 7. CDR3 loop: CASSPRGDRVNEQFF. CDR3 in DNA: TGTGCCAGCAGCCCCAGAGGGGACAGGGTCAATGAGCAGTTCTTC.

The rearrangement links TRBV27 to TRBJ1-6; no reliable D call. CDR3 length: 13 residues. Trimming shortened V by 8 bases and J by 10 bases, and 15 bases separated the two germline ends. The germline V gene has CDR1 MNHEY and CDR2 SMNVEV (reference sequence). The CDR3 spells CASGGEMYSPLHF. The CDR3 DNA sequence: TGTGCCAGCGGTGGGGAGATGTACTCACCCCTCCACTTT.

This rearrangement joins TRBV24-1 to TRBJ1-1; TRBD1 matches 11 bases. CDR1 KGHDR and CDR2 SFDVKD come from the germline V gene. The CDR3 runs to 17 residues. V dropped 4 bases and J dropped 3; count of bases not matched to a gene: 9. CDR3 in amino acids: CATSDQEDRGRDTEAFF. The CDR3 nucleotides read TGTGCCACCAGTGACCAAGAGGACAGGGGGCGGGACACTGAAGCTTTCTTT.

The gene calls are TRBV6-1 and TRBJ2-3; 13 bases map to TRBD2. CDR3 length: 16 residues. V dropped 2 bases and J dropped 3; count of bases not matched to a gene: 2. Germline lookup yields CDR1 MNHNS and CDR2 SASEGT. CDR3: CASSETLAGGTDTQYF. CDR3 coding DNA: TGTGCCAGCAGTGAAACACTAGCGGGAGGGACAGATACGCAGTATTTT.

The V call is TRBV28, the J call TRBJ2-1; 8 positions match TRBD2. Unmatched junction bases numbered 16, after V lost 4 bases and J lost 5 bases. The germline V gene encodes CDR1 MDHEN and CDR2 SYDVKM. CDR3 length: 18 residues. The CDR3 region is CASSSRASGIAGNNEQFF. The CDR3, as DNA: TGTGCCAGCAGTTCTCGAGCCTCCGGAATAGCGGGGAACAATGAGCAGTTCTTC.

The sample holds one count of this clone. The chain is built from TRBV25-1 and TRBJ2-7; D perhaps matches TRBD2 (6 bases). Germline V gives CDR1 MGHDK, CDR2 SYGVNS. Trimming left V 2 bases short and J 0 bases short, with 8 bases between. The CDR3 covers 14 residues. The CDR3 DNA reads as TGTGCCAGCAGTGAACGGGAGACCTCCTACGAGCAGTACTTC. It specifies CASSERETSYEQYF.

V is TRBV6-5 and J is TRBJ1-1; D perhaps matches TRBD1 (5 bases). The germline V gene encodes CDR1 MNHEY and CDR2 SVGAGI. The CDR3 runs 13 residues. V dropped 8 bases and J dropped 4 bases, with 14 bases sitting between them. CDR3 DNA sequence: TGTGCCAGCCGGCCGGCAGGGTTCACTGAAGCTTTCTTT. As protein: CASRPAGFTEAFF.

This clone has more than one count but fewer than ten. The chain couples TRBV14 to TRBJ2-3, with D possibly matching TRBD2 (5 bases). The V gene lost 1 base and the J gene lost 2 bases, with 7 bases spanning the gap. Germline V gene lookup returns CDR1 SGHDN and CDR2 FVKESK. The CDR3 spans 14 residues. The CDR3 region has the DNA TGTGCCAGCAGCCAAGGACTACCCACAGATACGCAGTATTTT. Its translation is CASSQGLPTDTQYF.

This rearrangement joins TRBV6-1 to TRBJ2-2, with TRBD1 matching over 10 bases. The V segment lost 4 bases and the J segment 5 bases; nucleotides outside the gene matches: 7. Germline V lookup: CDR1 MNHNS, CDR2 SASEGT. This CDR3 spans 16 amino acids. This CDR3 is CASSGPGTGDTGELFF. As DNA, the CDR3 is TGTGCCAGCAGTGGTCCCGGGACAGGGGATACCGGGGAGCTGTTTTTT.

This clone was seen a single time. V usage is TRBV11-3 and J usage is TRBJ2-7; D uncertain. This CDR3 has 13 residues. The ends were cut back, 4 bases at V and 1 base at J, with 8 bases in the middle. The germline gives CDR1 SGHNT, CDR2 YENEEA. The CDR3 here is CASSWLKSYEQYF. The CDR3 nucleotides are TGTGCCAGCAGCTGGCTTAAATCCTACGAGCAGTACTTC. The whole variable domain, remainder taken from reference TRBV11-3 and TRBJ2-7, is EAGVVQSPRYKIIEKKQPVAFWCNPISGHNTLYWYLQNLGQGPELLIRYENEEAVDDSQLPKDRFSAERLKGVDSTLKIQPAELGDSAVYLCASSWLKSYEQYFGPGTRLTVT.

This clone has just a few counts. This chain uses TRBV18 with TRBJ1-6; 9 nucleotides match TRBD1. Germline CDR1 reads KGHSH; CDR2 reads LQKENI. V lost 4 bases to trimming and J lost 7 bases; unmatched junction nucleotides: 5. The CDR3 sequence is 15 residues long. The CDR3 region is CASSLGQGDNSPLHF. DNA of the CDR3: TGTGCCAGCTCACTGGGACAGGGAGACAATTCACCCCTCCACTTT.

This chain joins TRBV19 and TRBJ1-5; 7 bases are a match to TRBD1. Losses at the gene ends were 6 bases for V and 7 bases for J; bases not matched to a gene: 12. CDR3 size: 15 residues. Germline V gene sequence: CDR1 LNHDA, CDR2 SQIVND (reference sequence). This CDR3 is CASRLTGRRGQPQHF. The CDR3 coding sequence is TGTGCCAGTAGATTGACAGGGAGACGGGGGCAGCCCCAGCATTTT.

This chain connects TRBV2 to TRBJ2-3, with D possibly matching TRBD1 (5 bases). Germline CDR1 reads SNHLY; CDR2 reads FYNNEI. The CDR3 has 14 residues. The V end was cut by 7 bases, the J end by 2 bases, with 13 bases between. The CDR3 spells CASTKTVSTDTQYF. DNA of the CDR3: TGTGCCAGCACGAAGACAGTGTCCACAGATACGCAGTATTTT.